The 21 T cell receptor beta chains listed next were all sequenced from one sample in a study of blood T cell repertoires in COVID-19. Assay used: immunoSEQ multiplex PCR; TCRdb lists only in-frame clones, some missing. The table includes a few hundred thousand clones, roughly nine tenths detected once. The source material was peripheral blood. The receptors derive from a man aged 18 to 30 with active or convalescent COVID-19.

A single count supports this clone. The V and J genes are TRBV7-9 and TRBJ1-1; the D gene is possibly TRBD1 (5 bases). The germline CDR1 and CDR2 sequences are SEHNR and FQNEAQ (reference sequence). The length of the CDR3 is 14 residues. Trimming cost V 5 bases and J 0 bases, with 10 bases left between them. The DNA of the CDR3 is TGTGCCAGCAGCCGAGACAGAATGAACACTGAAGCTTTCTTT. This encodes CASSRDRMNTEAFF.

The V gene is TRBV7-8, the J gene TRBJ2-6; D gene uncertain. CDR1 is SGHVS and CDR2 is FQNEAQ in the germline V gene. The V and J ends lost 1 base and 1 base respectively, with 11 bases between them. The CDR3 consists of 17 residues. The CDR3 nucleotides read TGTGCCAGCAGCTTAGTTGTTCGTACTTCTGGGGCCAACGTCCTGACTTTC. The encoded protein is CASSLVVRTSGANVLTF.

V and J are TRBV7-9 and TRBJ1-1; 9 nucleotides align to TRBD1. There are 14 residues in the CDR3. Per the germline V gene, CDR1 is SEHNR and CDR2 is FQNEAQ (reference sequence). The junction had 2 bases not matched to a gene; V was cut back by 3 bases and J by 3 bases. The CDR3 spells CASSLGQGHTEAFF. Here the CDR3 DNA reads TGTGCCAGCAGCTTGGGACAGGGACACACTGAAGCTTTCTTT.

DNA for the CDR3: TGTGCCAGCAGCTTAAACCGGGACAGGTATTACGAGCAGTACTTC. This encodes CASSLNRDRYYEQYF. This chain joins TRBV7-9 and TRBJ2-7; 8 nucleotides line up with TRBD1. The CDR3 has 15 amino acids. From germline, CDR1 is SEHNR and CDR2 FQNEAQ (reference sequence). The V segment lost 2 bases and the J segment 4 bases; nucleotides outside the gene matches: 7.

This chain links TRBV19 with TRBJ1-5; D gene unclear. Trimming removed 6 bases from V and 0 bases from J, with 9 bases in between. Germline loops: CDR1 LNHDA, CDR2 SQIVND (reference sequence). The CDR3 is made up of 14 amino acids. CDR3 sequence: CASSRTNSNQPQHF. DNA of the CDR3: TGTGCCAGTAGCCGTACAAATAGCAATCAGCCCCAGCATTTT.

A single count supports this clone. The genes are TRBV27 and TRBJ2-2, with 11 bases that match TRBD2. V lost 3 bases to trimming and J lost 1 base; unmatched junction nucleotides: 1. From germline, CDR1 is MNHEY and CDR2 SMNVEV (reference sequence). The CDR3 is 16 amino acids. In DNA form, the CDR3 reads TGTGCCAGCAGTTTCGGGACTAGCGGGAACACCGGGGAGCTGTTTTTT. This sequence encodes CASSFGTSGNTGELFF.

This clone was seen a few times. The chain combines TRBV5-1 with TRBJ1-1; D not certain. The CDR3 has 15 residues. The V end lost 0 bases, the J end lost 1 base, and 10 bases lay between the germline ends. Germline CDR1 reads SGHRS; CDR2 reads YFSETQ. The DNA for the CDR3 is TGCGCCAGCAGCTTGGACAGAACGACGAACACTGAAGCTTTCTTT. This sequence encodes CASSLDRTTNTEAFF.

The chain joins TRBV19 to TRBJ1-1; no definite D call. The CDR3 consists of 13 residues. Trimming took off 8 bases at V and 4 bases at J, with 14 bases between the two ends. CDR1 and CDR2 from the germline V gene are LNHDA and SQIVND (reference sequence). The CDR3 loop is CASRRLGITEAFF. The CDR3, as DNA: TGTGCCAGTCGACGTCTCGGGATCACTGAAGCTTTCTTT. The entire variable domain, with the rest obtained from reference TRBV19 and TRBJ1-1, is as follows: DGGITQSPKYLFRKEGQNVTLSCEQNLNHDAMYWYRQDPGQGLRLIYYSQIVNDFQKGDIAEGYSVSREKKESFPLTVTSAQKNPTAFYLCASRRLGITEAFFGQGTRLTVV.

The genes are TRBV27 and TRBJ1-2; TRBD1 agrees at 7 bases. Germline assignment: CDR1 MNHEY and CDR2 SMNVEV (reference sequence). CDR3 size: 12 residues. Trimming took 6 bases from V and 7 from J; bases not matched to a gene: 5. CDR3 nucleotides: TGTGCCAGCAGGACAGGGTTAGGTGGCTACACCTTC. Its translation: CASRTGLGGYTF.

CDR3 sequence reads: CASSSQGYEQYF. The CDR3 region has the DNA TGTGCCAGCAGTTCACAGGGGTACGAGCAGTACTTC. The chain combines TRBV6-5 with TRBJ2-7; 7 nucleotides line up with TRBD1. The junction had 1 base not matched to a gene; V was cut back by 4 bases and J by 4 bases. The CDR3 covers 12 residues. Germline V gene data show CDR1 as MNHEY and CDR2 as SVGAGI.

The rearrangement joins TRBV28 to TRBJ2-7; perhaps TRBD2 as D (5 bases). Trimming removed 5 bases from V and 9 bases from J, with 20 bases in between. The V gene's germline CDR1 is MDHEN and CDR2 SYDVKM. This CDR3 is built from 14 residues. The CDR3: CASSISPPGEGQYF. The CDR3 DNA is TGTGCCAGCAGTATCAGCCCCCCAGGAGAGGGGCAGTACTTC.

The V call is TRBV24-1, the J call TRBJ1-1; 7 bases are a match to TRBD1. CDR1 is KGHDR, CDR2 SFDVKD, per germline. V dropped 7 bases and J dropped 0; count of bases not matched to a gene: 1. The CDR3 is made up of 13 amino acids. CDR3 protein: CATRGQMNTEAFF. CDR3 nucleotide sequence: TGTGCCACCAGGGGACAGATGAACACTGAAGCTTTCTTT.

The chain carries TRBV3-1 (or the pseudogene TRBV3-2) and TRBJ1-2; D possibly corresponds to TRBD1 (6 bases). V was shortened by 7 bases and J by 4 bases, with 13 bases between the two germline ends. This CDR3 has 13 residues. Germline CDR1 reads LGHDT; CDR2 reads YNNKEL (reference sequence). DNA of the CDR3: TGTGCCAGCACCGCAGAGGGGGTCTATGGCTACACCTTC. Its translation is CASTAEGVYGYTF.

The chain links TRBV1 to TRBJ2-7; the table calls TRBD1, which could not be checked here. TRBV1 is deemed a pseudogene. The CDR3 loop spans 20 amino acids. CDR3 sequence (DNA): TGCACCAGCAGCCAATCGTCTAGGGATCTGGAGAGGGGGAACAACTACGAGCAGTACTTC. Protein product: CTSSQSSRDLERGNNYEQYF.

The V gene is TRBV9, the J gene TRBJ2-6; possible D gene TRBD1, 6 bases. CDR1 and CDR2 from the germline V gene are SGDLS and YYNGEE. V was trimmed by 4 bases and J by 4 bases, leaving 12 bases between them. CDR3 size: 15 residues. The CDR3 region is CASSYRVEGANVLTF. For the CDR3, the DNA is TGTGCCAGCAGCTACAGGGTGGAGGGGGCCAACGTCCTGACTTTC. The full variable domain, in which reference TRBV9 and TRBJ2-6 provide the parts outside the CDR3, is DSGVTQTPKHLITATGQRVTLRCSPRSGDLSVYWYQQSLDQGLQFLIQYYNGEERAKGNILERFSAQQFPDLHSELNLSSLELGDSALYFCASSYRVEGANVLTFGAGSRLTVL.

The V call is TRBV28, the J call TRBJ2-1; D uncertain. Germline assignment: CDR1 MDHEN and CDR2 SYDVKM. The CDR3 spans 14 residues. V gave up 8 bases and J gave up 0 bases, with 11 bases separating them. The CDR3 nucleotides read TGTGCCAGCTATCGCCACAGCTCCTACAATGAGCAGTTCTTC. Protein: CASYRHSSYNEQFF.

This clone was found once. The genes are TRBV7-9 and TRBJ2-1; 8 bases fit TRBD1. The germline CDR1 and CDR2 sequences are SEHNR and FQNEAQ (reference sequence). The CDR3 is 14 residues long. The ends lost 2 bases at V and 7 bases at J; junction bases unmatched: 4. CDR3 loop: CASSLKQGVNEQFF. CDR3 nucleotide sequence: TGTGCCAGCAGCTTAAAACAGGGGGTAAATGAGCAGTTCTTC.

The chain uses TRBV28 and TRBJ2-1; 13 nucleotides match TRBD2. This CDR3 has 13 residues. Germline V gene lookup returns CDR1 MDHEN and CDR2 SYDVKM. Trimming took 1 base from V and 14 from J; bases not matched to a gene: 2. CDR3 sequence: CASSLSLAGGEFF. The DNA of the CDR3 is TGTGCCAGCAGTTTATCACTAGCGGGAGGGGAGTTCTTC.

The chain links TRBV28 to TRBJ2-3, with a possible D match to TRBD2 (5 bases). The CDR3 has 17 residues. Trimming cost V 6 bases and J 2 bases, with 21 bases left between them. The germline V gene has CDR1 MDHEN and CDR2 SYDVKM. CDR3: CASSRLALGDYTDTQYF. For the CDR3, the DNA is TGTGCCAGCAGCCGCCTTGCACTCGGAGACTACACAGATACGCAGTATTTT.

The rearrangement joins TRBV9 to TRBJ2-3; 8 bases fit TRBD2. Unmatched junction bases numbered 5, after V lost 0 bases and J lost 2 bases. Germline CDR1 reads SGDLS; CDR2 reads YYNGEE. This CDR3 contains 16 residues. In DNA form, the CDR3 reads TGTGCCAGCAGCGTAGGTAGCGGGGAAAACACAGATACGCAGTATTTT. It yields the protein CASSVGSGENTDTQYF. Full variable domain (missing parts from reference TRBV9 and TRBJ2-3): DSGVTQTPKHLITATGQRVTLRCSPRSGDLSVYWYQQSLDQGLQFLIQYYNGEERAKGNILERFSAQQFPDLHSELNLSSLELGDSALYFCASSVGSGENTDTQYFGPGTRLTVL.

The chain links TRBV20-1 to TRBJ2-7; 7 positions agree with TRBD1. This CDR3 contains 11 residues. Germline V gene sequence: CDR1 DFQATT, CDR2 SNEGSKA (reference sequence). The V gene end was trimmed by 7 bases and the J gene end by 4 bases; junction bases not matched to a gene: 4. CDR3 loop: CSVYRGYEQYF. The DNA for the CDR3 is TGCAGTGTATACAGGGGTTACGAGCAGTACTTC.